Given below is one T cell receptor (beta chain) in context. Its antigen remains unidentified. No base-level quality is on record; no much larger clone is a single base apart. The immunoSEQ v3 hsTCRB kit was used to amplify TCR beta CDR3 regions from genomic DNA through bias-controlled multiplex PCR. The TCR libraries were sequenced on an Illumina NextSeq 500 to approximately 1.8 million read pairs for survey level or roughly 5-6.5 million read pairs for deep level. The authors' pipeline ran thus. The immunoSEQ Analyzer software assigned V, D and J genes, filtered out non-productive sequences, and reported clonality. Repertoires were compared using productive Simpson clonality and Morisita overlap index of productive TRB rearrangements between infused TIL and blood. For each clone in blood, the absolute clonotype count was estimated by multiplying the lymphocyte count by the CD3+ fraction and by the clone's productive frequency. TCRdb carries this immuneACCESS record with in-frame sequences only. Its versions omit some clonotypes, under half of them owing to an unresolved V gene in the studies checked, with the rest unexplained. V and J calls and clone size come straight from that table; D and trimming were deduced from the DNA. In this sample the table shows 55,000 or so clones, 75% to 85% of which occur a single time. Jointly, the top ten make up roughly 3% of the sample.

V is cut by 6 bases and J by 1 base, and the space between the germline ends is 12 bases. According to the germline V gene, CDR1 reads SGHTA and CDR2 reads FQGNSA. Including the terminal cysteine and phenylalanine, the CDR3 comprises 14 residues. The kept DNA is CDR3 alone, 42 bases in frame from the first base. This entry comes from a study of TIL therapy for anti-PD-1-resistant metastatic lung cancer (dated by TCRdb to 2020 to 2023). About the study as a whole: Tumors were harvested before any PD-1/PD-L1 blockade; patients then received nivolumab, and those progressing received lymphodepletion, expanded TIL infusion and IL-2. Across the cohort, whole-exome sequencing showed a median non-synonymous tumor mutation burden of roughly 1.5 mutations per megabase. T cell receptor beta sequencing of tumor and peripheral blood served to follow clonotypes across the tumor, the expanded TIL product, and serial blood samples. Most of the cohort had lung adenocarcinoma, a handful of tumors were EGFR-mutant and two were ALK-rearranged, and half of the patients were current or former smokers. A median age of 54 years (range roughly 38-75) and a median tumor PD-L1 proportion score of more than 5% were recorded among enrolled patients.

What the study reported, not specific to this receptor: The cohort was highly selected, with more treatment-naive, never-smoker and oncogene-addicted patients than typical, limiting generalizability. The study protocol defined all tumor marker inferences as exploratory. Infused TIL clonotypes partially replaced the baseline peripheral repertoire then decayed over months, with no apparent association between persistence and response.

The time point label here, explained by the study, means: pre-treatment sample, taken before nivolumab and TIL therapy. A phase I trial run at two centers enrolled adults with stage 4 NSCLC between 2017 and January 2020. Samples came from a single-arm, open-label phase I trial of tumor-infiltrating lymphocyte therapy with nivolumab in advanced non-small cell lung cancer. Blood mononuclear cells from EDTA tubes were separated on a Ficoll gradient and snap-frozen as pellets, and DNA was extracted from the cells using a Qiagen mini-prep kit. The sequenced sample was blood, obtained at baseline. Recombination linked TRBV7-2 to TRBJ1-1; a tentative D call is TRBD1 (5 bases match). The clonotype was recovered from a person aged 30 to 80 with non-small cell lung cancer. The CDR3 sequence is CASRRRGGNTEAFF. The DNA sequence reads TGTGCCAGCAGGAGAAGGGGCGGGAACACTGAAGCTTTCTTT.